The 26 T cell receptor beta chains given below trace back to one sample, sequenced in a study of identical twins. TCRdb re-analysed the 5' RACE reads in MiXCR, keeping a single row per CDR3 protein. The table lists about 520,000 distinct CDR3 sequences, about 20% of them singletons, with around 0.91% in the top ten. This same sample was also taken into another study, of T cells expressing NK-cell markers.

Sequencing input: CD4+ T cells sorted from blood. Receptors were obtained from a young woman in good health.

This clonotype was recorded at least ten times. The chain couples TRBV20-1 to TRBJ2-7, with TRBD1 matching over 8 bases. This CDR3 has 12 amino acids. V lost 2 bases to trimming and J lost 4 bases; unmatched junction nucleotides: 1. Germline V gene sequence: CDR1 DFQATT, CDR2 SNEGSKA (reference sequence). The CDR3 DNA reads as TGCAGTGCTAGACAGGGGGCTTACGAGCAGTACTTC. It translates to CSARQGAYEQYF.

This clonotype appeared a few times. The V call is TRBV10-1, the J call TRBJ1-1; D possibly corresponds to TRBD1 (5 bases). The CDR3 contains 14 residues. The V end was cut by 3 bases, the J end by 6 bases, with 14 bases between. The germline gives CDR1 WNHNN, CDR2 SYGVQD (reference sequence). The chain's CDR3 is CASSDRVGSAEAFF. The CDR3 DNA sequence: TGCGCCAGCAGTGACAGGGTCGGAAGTGCTGAAGCTTTCTTT.

This clonotype was counted many times. J is TRBJ2-3 and V is TRBV7-2, with D uncertain. The germline V gene has CDR1 SGHTA and CDR2 FQGNSA. The germline V and J ends were trimmed by 5 bases and 2 bases, with 8 bases remaining between them. The CDR3 sequence is 13 residues long. The CDR3, as DNA: TGTGCCAGCAGCCCGGTATTCACAGATACGCAGTATTTT. Its protein is CASSPVFTDTQYF.

This clonotype has just a few counts. V and J are TRBV4-3 and TRBJ2-1; 9 nucleotides match TRBD2. This CDR3 has 18 amino acids. The germline gives CDR1 LGHNA, CDR2 YSLEER. Trimming at V came to 0 bases and at J to 10 bases, leaving 16 bases not matched to a gene. Here the CDR3 reads CASSQDTSGRTPGGEQFF. The CDR3 DNA sequence: TGCGCCAGCAGCCAAGATACCAGCGGGAGGACCCCGGGGGGGGAGCAGTTCTTC.

The table lists this clonotype with a few counts. CDR3 in amino acids: CSASRTGGGGELFF. CDR3 DNA sequence: TGCAGTGCTAGCAGGACAGGGGGTGGAGGGGAGCTGTTTTTT. This chain connects TRBV20-1 to TRBJ2-2; 10 bases align to TRBD1. Trimming at V came to 3 bases and at J to 8 bases, leaving 6 bases not matched to a gene. The CDR3 runs to 14 residues. Per the germline V gene, CDR1 is DFQATT and CDR2 is SNEGSKA (reference sequence).

The genes are TRBV12-3 or TRBV12-4 and TRBJ1-3; D is perhaps TRBD1 (5 bases). This CDR3 is 14 amino acids long. Trimming stripped 3 bases from V and 2 bases from J, with 8 bases between. The CDR3 is CASSFRGAGNTIYF. CDR3 in DNA: TGTGCCAGCAGTTTTCGAGGGGCTGGAAACACCATATATTTT.

This clonotype was detected a few times. The chain is built from TRBV10-2 and TRBJ1-2; D uncertain. This CDR3 spans 11 amino acids. Germline-derived CDR1 and CDR2 are WSHSY and SAAADI. V was cut by 6 bases and J by 2 bases, with 4 bases left in between. The CDR3 nucleotides are TGCGCCAGCAGGAAGAACTATGGCTACACCTTC. It translates to CASRKNYGYTF.

The gene calls are TRBV25-1 and TRBJ1-1, with D unclear. The V gene lost 8 bases and the J gene lost 1 base, with 17 bases spanning the gap. Germline assignment: CDR1 MGHDK and CDR2 SYGVNS. The CDR3 spans 15 residues. CDR3 nucleotide sequence: TGTGCCAGCGGAAGGAGAGGTGGGCGGAACACTGAAGCTTTCTTT. Protein product: CASGRRGGRNTEAFF.

The chain uses TRBV7-4 and TRBJ1-1; TRBD1 might be the D (6 bases). The germline gives CDR1 SGHVT, CDR2 SQSDAQ. The CDR3 length is 21 residues. Trimming removed 3 bases at V and 3 bases at J, with 32 bases between. CDR3 DNA: TGTGCCAGCAGCTTTTGGACACCCCTTGACAGGCCCAACACGGCAGACACTGAAGCTTTCTTT. Translating it yields CASSFWTPLDRPNTADTEAFF.

V is TRBV5-1 and J is TRBJ1-5; D uncertain. The CDR3 extends over 15 amino acids. Trimming shortened V by 0 bases and J by 1 base, and 8 bases separated the two germline ends. CDR1 is SGHRS and CDR2 is YFSETQ in the germline V gene. The CDR3 region has the DNA TGCGCCAGCAGCTTGGGGAGGAGCAGCAATCAGCCCCAGCATTTT. It codes for CASSLGRSSNQPQHF. The whole variable domain, remainder taken from reference TRBV5-1 and TRBJ1-5, is KAGVTQTPRYLIKTRGQQVTLSCSPISGHRSVSWYQQTPGQGLQFLFEYFSETQRNKGNFPGRFSGRQFSNSRSEMNVSTLELGDSALYLCASSLGRSSNQPQHFGDGTRLSIL.

The chain combines TRBV12-3 or TRBV12-4 with TRBJ2-2, with D hard to call. Trimming left V 3 bases short and J 1 base short, with 6 bases between. This CDR3 has 14 amino acids. The CDR3 DNA reads as TGTGCCAGCAGTTTCATCCGGAACACCGGGGAGCTGTTTTTT. It is translated as CASSFIRNTGELFF.

The chain employs TRBV12-5 and TRBJ1-1; a possible D gene is TRBD1 (5 bases). This CDR3 region has 15 residues. V lost 0 bases to trimming and J lost 4 bases, with 12 bases between them. Germline CDR1 and CDR2: LGHNT and FRNRAP. CDR3 sequence (DNA): TGTGCTAGTGGTTTGGTAGCCAGGGTGTCCACTGAAGCTTTCTTT. It codes for CASGLVARVSTEAFF.

The genes are TRBV5-1 and TRBJ1-2, with TRBD1 as a possible D gene (6 bases). CDR1 SGHRS and CDR2 YFSETQ come from the germline V gene. The CDR3 covers 15 residues. Trimming removed 3 bases from V and 5 bases from J, with 17 bases in between. CDR3 in amino acids: CASSSAGHSEYGYTF. CDR3 in DNA: TGCGCCAGCAGCTCGGCGGGACATAGCGAGTATGGCTACACCTTC.

This clonotype has ten or more counts. The gene calls are TRBV12-3 or TRBV12-4 and TRBJ1-2; 9 positions match TRBD1. The junction had 8 bases not matched to a gene; V was cut back by 0 bases and J by 12 bases. CDR3 length equals 14 residues. The CDR3 loop reads CASSLAHRTGVHTF. CDR3 DNA: TGTGCCAGCAGTTTAGCGCACCGGACAGGGGTCCACACCTTC.

V is TRBV20-1 and J is TRBJ1-2; D remains unclear. The germline V gene has CDR1 DFQATT and CDR2 SNEGSKA (reference sequence). Trimming removed 6 bases from V and 3 bases from J, with 11 bases in between. CDR3 size: 12 residues. In DNA form, the CDR3 reads TGCAGTGCGAGCCCCAGTGACTATGGCTACACCTTC. This gives the protein CSASPSDYGYTF.

This clonotype showed up just a few times. This sequence joins TRBV7-9 and TRBJ2-1; weak D call: TRBD1 (6 bases). The CDR3 totals 14 residues. Germline CDR1 reads SEHNR; CDR2 reads FQNEAQ (reference sequence). The V end was cut by 3 bases, the J end by 6 bases, with 12 bases between. The CDR3 DNA follows: TGTGCCAGCAGCTTGAACAGGGATCGCAATGAGCAGTTCTTC. It encodes CASSLNRDRNEQFF.

This clonotype was found a few times. CDR3 nucleotide sequence: TGTGCCAGCAGCCCATCTAGGCCGGGTGGGTACGAGCAGTACTTC. This translates into CASSPSRPGGYEQYF. This rearrangement joins TRBV6-1 to TRBJ2-7, with D uncertain. This CDR3 region has 15 residues. V dropped 6 bases and J dropped 4 bases, with 19 bases sitting between them. The germline V gene has CDR1 MNHNS and CDR2 SASEGT.

This chain links TRBV11-1 with TRBJ1-2, with 8 bases fitting TRBD1. The CDR3 length is 18 residues. CDR1 and CDR2 from the germline V gene are SGHAT and FQDESV (reference sequence). V trimming: 0 bases; J trimming: 3 bases; junction bases outside the gene matches: 12. The CDR3 region has the DNA TGTGCCAGCAGCTTAGCCGACAGGGGAGTAGTTCAGGACTATGGCTACACCTTC. Its protein product is CASSLADRGVVQDYGYTF.

Only a few counts were recorded for this clonotype. This chain uses TRBV10-3 with TRBJ2-3, with no clear D. From germline, CDR1 is ENHRY and CDR2 SYGVKD. CDR3 length: 13 residues. Deletions cut 6 bases from V and 2 bases from J, with 9 bases between. The CDR3 DNA sequence: TGTGCCATCAGCCGCGACAACACAGATACGCAGTATTTT. Its protein is CAISRDNTDTQYF.

This clonotype was picked up a small number of times. The chain couples TRBV6-1 to TRBJ1-2; D ambiguous. Trimming removed 7 bases at V and 4 bases at J, with 13 bases between. The CDR3 is 13 amino acids. Per the germline V gene, CDR1 is MNHNS and CDR2 is SASEGT. The CDR3 DNA sequence: TGTGCCAGCACCGGCGCCGTAGCCTATGGCTACACCTTC. Translated: CASTGAVAYGYTF.

This clonotype was seen a handful of times. The rearrangement links TRBV7-2 to TRBJ2-1; either TRBD1 or TRBD2 may fit D (6 bases each). The CDR3 is 15 amino acids. Germline-derived CDR1 and CDR2 are SGHTA and FQGNSA. Trimming cost V 1 base and J 7 bases, with 14 bases left between them. In DNA form, the CDR3 reads TGTGCCAGCAGCTTAGTACAGGGAGGAGCGAATGAGCAGTTCTTC. Protein product: CASSLVQGGANEQFF.

The CDR3 sequence: CAIRGSYEQYF. CDR3 nucleotide sequence: TGTGCCATCAGGGGGTCCTACGAGCAGTACTTC. The chain combines TRBV10-3 with TRBJ2-7; D unresolved. Germline V gene lookup returns CDR1 ENHRY and CDR2 SYGVKD. V was cut by 6 bases and J by 1 base, with 4 bases left in between. There are 11 residues in the CDR3.

This chain links TRBV11-1 with TRBJ2-1; D uncertain. The CDR3 runs to 14 residues. V was pared by 3 bases and J by 4 bases, with 10 bases between. Germline CDR1 reads SGHAT; CDR2 reads FQDESV (reference sequence). For the CDR3, the DNA is TGTGCCAGCAGCTTCTCCTCGGATTACAATGAGCAGTTCTTC. Translating gives CASSFSSDYNEQFF.

The chain uses TRBV12-3 or TRBV12-4 and TRBJ2-1; 8 bases are shared with TRBD1. The CDR3 extends over 14 amino acids. V shed 6 bases, J shed 8 bases, and the junction held 9 bases outside the gene matches. Here the CDR3 DNA reads TGTGCCAGCAGCCCGGGACAGGAGACACATGAGCAGTTCTTC. It yields the protein CASSPGQETHEQFF.

This clonotype was counted only a few times. The chain carries TRBV29-1 and TRBJ2-3, with 9 nucleotides matching TRBD1. V dropped 6 bases and J dropped 4; count of bases not matched to a gene: 8. Germline values: CDR1 SQVTM, CDR2 ANQGSEA. The CDR3 runs 14 residues. CDR3 loop: CSVVRQGEADTQYF. The CDR3 DNA reads as TGCAGCGTCGTTAGACAGGGGGAAGCAGATACGCAGTATTTT.

This clonotype has a count of ten or more. V and J are TRBV15 and TRBJ1-1; maybe TRBD1 (5 bases). The germline gives CDR1 LNHNV, CDR2 YYDKDF (reference sequence). There are 15 residues in the CDR3. The ends were cut back, 7 bases at V and 2 bases at J, with 17 bases in the middle. The CDR3 is CATNSGRGFNTEAFF. CDR3 sequence (DNA): TGTGCCACCAATAGCGGACGGGGCTTTAACACTGAAGCTTTCTTT.